This TCR beta chain was sequenced during a study of T-cell reconstitution after alpha-beta-depleted transplantation in children. At least ten counts were recorded for this clonotype. The TCRbeta library incorporated unique molecular identifiers. TCRdb recomputed calls from the PCR reads with MiXCR, one row per CDR3 protein. There are a few hundred thousand distinct CDR3 sequences in the sample; around 8.9% occur only once, and approximately 5.4% lies in the top ten. The V segment lost 5 bases and the J segment 5 bases; nucleotides outside the gene matches: 12. The CDR3 spans 16 residues. The sample consisted of PBMCs from the stem cell graft donor, taken from the stem cell graft. The sequence was obtained from a human donor who donated a stem cell graft to a child with SCID. The chain recombines TRBV12-3 or TRBV12-4 with TRBJ2-5; TRBD1 aligns across 9 bases. The CDR3 is CASSPRWTGERETQYF. The CDR3 bases are TGTGCCAGCAGTCCCCGCTGGACAGGGGAAAGGGAGACCCAGTACTTC.